This TCR beta chain was obtained from a study of blood T cell repertoires in COVID-19 (TCRdb year 2020). Regarding the research as a whole: The collaborator samples originated in the United States, Italy and Spain and spanned the acute and convalescent phases of COVID-19. The prospective study material was composed of cDNA or gDNA derived from T cells, B-cell-depleted T cells, or PBMCs. Subjects who had been exposed to COVID-19, were actively infected with it, or had recovered from it provided the deeply sampled blood TCRbeta repertoires that made up the dataset. A freely available public database, intended as a resource for researchers studying the immune response to SARS-CoV-2, is where the repertoires were released. The samples were drawn from two sources: the first 160 participants of the ongoing ImmuneRACE study, and 1,200 or so subjects contributed by 6 global collaborators. Sample metadata almost always included a de-identified subject ID, COVID-19 status, age in years and sex. HLA class I and class II types, where available, came from metadata supplied by the sample provider rather than from assay-based typing. The full study reports these points: The quantity of clinical and demographic metadata differed by source and by participant and was supplied without curation.

To note about this clone: Its antigen remains unidentified. No much larger clone is present one base from it, and per-base qualities are unavailable.

Participants in the prospective study were aged roughly 18 to 100 years, lived in some 24 United States geographic areas, and enrolled through a virtual design. To assign participants to cohorts, the prospective study relied on clinical history that participants themselves reported in a screening survey and a study questionnaire. Exposed participants had been in contact, within 2 weeks of entering the study, with a person who had a PCR-confirmed or clinician-diagnosed case of COVID-19. Mobile phlebotomists in the prospective study collected whole blood, serum and a nasopharyngeal or oropharyngeal swab from every participant. Participants in the prospective study had the option to provide additional blood draws and questionnaires over a 2-month period. Before DNA extraction, blood samples from the prospective study were shipped at room temperature or frozen. TCRbeta CDR3 regions were amplified from genomic DNA by means of the immunoSEQ Assay, a bias-controlled multiplex PCR. As for the original processing: Nucleated cell counts per sample were estimated from amplification of reference gene primers within the assay. To quantify the absolute abundance of each unique TCRbeta CDR3 rearrangement, sequence reads were collapsed and filtered. For each sample, productive Simpson clonality was calculated by taking the square root of Simpson's diversity index across productive rearrangements. Entries here come from immuneACCESS through TCRdb and include only in-frame sequences with V and J called. Some clones fail to appear in such tables; in the studies checked, an unresolved V gene covers under half of the shortfall, and the cause of the remainder is unknown. Clone size and the V and J calls come from that table; the DNA yielded D and trimming. The sample table lists more than 300,000 clones, roughly 90% of them with a count of one. About 4% of the sample belongs to the ten largest clones.

The sequence derives from a woman aged 30 to 39 who had been exposed to COVID-19. The sequenced sample was PBMCs or T cells enriched from blood (not recorded which).

The CDR3 protein sequence reads: CASSQRPGRTDTQYF. In nucleotides, the sequence is TGTGCCAGCAGCCAACGTCCGGGGAGGACAGATACGCAGTATTTT. The chain links TRBV4-2 with TRBJ2-3; a weak D assignment points to TRBD2 (6 bases agree). The CDR3 spans 15 residues, from the cysteine through the phenylalanine. This entry keeps only the CDR3 DNA: 45 bases, framed from base 1. Relative to germline, V is 2 bases shorter and J is 3 bases shorter, with 12 bases between their ends. CDR1 LGHNA and CDR2 YNFKEQ are derived from the germline V gene.